The rows below give T cell receptor beta chains drawn from one sample of a study of T cells of healthy individuals. TCRdb reprocessed the 5' RACE reads via MiXCR and lists one record per CDR3 protein. The sample comprises about 53,000 distinct CDR3 sequences, about 15% of which are singletons, and roughly a sixth rests with the top ten. The receptors derive from a human donor in good health. Each CDR3 is given with its conserved first and last residue. The D gene is left open where the match is weak. Clone size is given for some rows only: seen once, a few or many times, or a class if the clone is expanded.

-,TRBJ2-1,-,TRBV6-6,TGTGCCAGCAGTTACAGGACGGAAGAGCAGTTCTTC,CASSYRTEEQFF
TRBD2,TRBJ2-1,few,TRBV9,TGTGCCAGCAGCGTAGGTTCGGGGGGTGACAATGAGCAGTTCTTC,CASSVGSGGDNEQFF
-,TRBJ2-7,-,TRBV6-2/TRBV6-3,TGTGCCAGCATGAGGACTGACCGGTGGGACTACGAGCAGTACTTC,CASMRTDRWDYEQYF
-,TRBJ1-5,-,TRBV7-2,TGTGCCAGCAGCTTAGGTTGGGGTATAGGGCAGCCCCAGCATTTT,CASSLGWGIGQPQHF
-,TRBJ1-5,-,TRBV7-2,TGTGCCAGCAGCTTAGCAGTAATTGGCAATCAGCCCCAGCATTTT,CASSLAVIGNQPQHF
-,TRBJ2-1,-,TRBV6-6,TGTGCCAGCAGTTCTGAAAACTACAATGAGCAGTTCTTC,CASSSENYNEQFF
-,TRBJ2-3,-,TRBV4-1,TGCGCCAGCAGCCCTTTGAGAGGCGGGGGCGTCCTGGGGGGGGATACGCAGTATTTT,CASSPLRGGGVLGGDTQYF
TRBD1,TRBJ1-3,-,TRBV20-1,TGCAGTGCTAGATGGGACAGCCACTCTGGAAACACCATATATTTT,CSARWDSHSGNTIYF
TRBD1,TRBJ2-1,once,TRBV2,TGTGCCAGCAGTGAAACTAGGACAGGGGGCGTTGTCAATGAGCAGTTCTTC,CASSETRTGGVVNEQFF
TRBD2,TRBJ2-3,once,TRBV5-1,TGCGCCAGCAGCTTTCGTAGCGGGAGGGACCGCACAGATACGCAGTATTTT,CASSFRSGRDRTDTQYF
-,TRBJ1-1,few,TRBV14,TGTGCCAGCAGCCAAGGGAGGAACACTGAAGCTTTCTTT,CASSQGRNTEAFF
-,TRBJ2-1,few,TRBV10-3,TGTGCCATCAGTGAGTCGGGCTATGAGCAGTTCTTC,CAISESGYEQFF
TRBD2,TRBJ2-3,few,TRBV7-9,TGTGCCGGGGCATCCGGGACTAGCGCCCCTCGTCAGTATTTT,CAGASGTSAPRQYF
-,TRBJ1-3,-,TRBV2,TGTGCCAGCGGTGGAGAAGGAAACACCATATATTTT,CASGGEGNTIYF
TRBD1,TRBJ1-5,many,TRBV12-3/TRBV12-4,TGTGCCAGCAGAATGACGGGACAGGGGTTCAGCAGCAATCAGCCCCAGCATTTT,CASRMTGQGFSSNQPQHF
-,TRBJ2-1,-,TRBV5-1,TGCGCCAGCAGCTTAGGCGGGAATAGCGATGAGCAGTTCTTC,CASSLGGNSDEQFF
TRBD1,TRBJ1-1,-,TRBV24-1,TGTGCCACCAGTGGAAACAGGGGAGGGAACACTGAAGCTTTCTTT,CATSGNRGGNTEAFF
-,TRBJ2-7,many,TRBV29-1,TGCAGCGTTGAACGGGAGGGGACAGGGAGATACGAGCAGTACTTC,CSVEREGTGRYEQYF
-,TRBJ2-1,-,TRBV5-1,TGCGCCAGCAGCTTGGCCGGGGGCTGGGACAATGAGCAGTTCTTC,CASSLAGGWDNEQFF
-,TRBJ2-3,few,TRBV10-3,TGTGCCATCAGACGGGGTACGGGGGCATACGGAGATACGCAGTATTTT,CAIRRGTGAYGDTQYF
TRBD2,TRBJ2-1,few,TRBV30,TGTGCCTGGAGTGTTTACGGGGGGAGCCCCTACAATGAGCAGTTCTTC,CAWSVYGGSPYNEQFF
TRBD1,TRBJ1-2,many,TRBV20-1,TGCAGTGCTAGGGATCAGGGGGGTAATGGCTACACCTTC,CSARDQGGNGYTF
-,TRBJ2-2,-,TRBV24-1,TGTGCCACCGGAGGGAGTCTTCTTACCGGGGAGCTGTTTTTT,CATGGSLLTGELFF
TRBD2,TRBJ2-3,-,TRBV20-1,TGCAATGCTAGAGATCCCGGCGGGAGGGCCAGAGATACGCAGTATTTT,CNARDPGGRARDTQYF
-,TRBJ2-2,-,TRBV7-9,TGTGCCAGCAGCTCCCCAGGGGTCACCGGGGAGCTGTTTTTT,CASSSPGVTGELFF
TRBD1,TRBJ1-2,few,TRBV19,TGTGCCAGTAGTCGATCGGGACAGGGTAACTATGGCTACACCTTC,CASSRSGQGNYGYTF
-,TRBJ2-1,few,TRBV4-2,TGTGCCAGCGTAGGAGACCAAAGCTCCTACAATGAGCAGTTCTTC,CASVGDQSSYNEQFF
-,TRBJ1-1,-,TRBV4-1,TGCGCCAGCAGCCAGTGGGTGCTCGAGGGCACTGAAGCTTTCTTT,CASSQWVLEGTEAFF
-,TRBJ1-1,many,TRBV20-1,TGCAGTGCCAACCCTCCGGGGAGGGGGAACACTGAAGCTTTCTTT,CSANPPGRGNTEAFF
TRBD2,TRBJ2-7,few,TRBV20-1,TGCAGTGCTAGAGGCGGACTAGCGGTGAACTACGAGCAGTACTTC,CSARGGLAVNYEQYF
-,TRBJ1-5,many,TRBV27,TGTGCCAGCAGTTTATACTGGTCTGGCAATCAGCCCCAGCATTTT,CASSLYWSGNQPQHF
-,TRBJ1-1,many,TRBV7-9,TGTGCCATTACAGGAATAAACACTGAAGCTTTCTTT,CAITGINTEAFF
TRBD1,TRBJ1-1,-,TRBV4-1,TGCGCCAGCAGCCCGGCGGGACAGATGAACACTGAAGCTTTCTTT,CASSPAGQMNTEAFF
TRBD1,TRBJ1-6,-,TRBV9,TGTGCCAGCAGCCCCACGGCGGGACAGGGGGTCCATAATTCACCCCTCCACTTT,CASSPTAGQGVHNSPLHF
TRBD2,TRBJ2-3,many,TRBV5-6,TGTGCCAGCAGCGGGACCGGGACTAGCGGAGCGCTAACCACAGATACGCAGTATTTT,CASSGTGTSGALTTDTQYF
TRBD1,TRBJ2-2,many,TRBV10-3,TGTGCCAGCACTCCGGGACAGGGTGTCACCGGGGAGCTGTTTTTT,CASTPGQGVTGELFF
TRBD1,TRBJ1-6,many,TRBV2,TGTGCCAGGGGGACAGGCCAAAATAATTCACCCCTCCACTTT,CARGTGQNNSPLHF
-,TRBJ1-1,medium-sized,TRBV4-3,TGCGCCAGCAGCCAAACAGGGAACACTGAAGCTTTCTTT,CASSQTGNTEAFF
TRBD2,TRBJ2-7,-,TRBV20-1,TGCAGTGCTAGAGGTCTAGCGGGCCACGAGCAGTACTTC,CSARGLAGHEQYF
TRBD2,TRBJ2-1,many,TRBV20-1,TGCAGTGCTAACCTAGCGGGGGGGCGGGTTGAGCAGTTCTTC,CSANLAGGRVEQFF
-,TRBJ1-1,many,TRBV30,TGTGCCTGGCGCACTGAAGCTTTCTTT,CAWRTEAFF
-,TRBJ2-5,few,TRBV20-1,TGCAGTGCTAGGGCCGCGAGGAGCGGGTACCAAGAGACCCAGTACTTC,CSARAARSGYQETQYF